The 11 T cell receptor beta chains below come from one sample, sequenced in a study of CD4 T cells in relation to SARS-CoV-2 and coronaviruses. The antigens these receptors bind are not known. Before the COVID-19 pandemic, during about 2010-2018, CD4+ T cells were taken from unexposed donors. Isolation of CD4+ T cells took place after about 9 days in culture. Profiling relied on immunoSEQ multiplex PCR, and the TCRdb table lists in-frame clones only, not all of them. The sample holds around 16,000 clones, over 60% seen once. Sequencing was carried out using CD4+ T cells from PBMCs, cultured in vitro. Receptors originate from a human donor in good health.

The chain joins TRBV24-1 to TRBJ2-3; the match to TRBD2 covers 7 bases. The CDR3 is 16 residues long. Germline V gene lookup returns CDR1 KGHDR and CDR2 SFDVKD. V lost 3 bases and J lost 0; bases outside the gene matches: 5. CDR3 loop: CATSDRDYTSTDTQYF. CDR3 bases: TGTGCCACCAGTGATCGGGACTACACTAGCACAGATACGCAGTATTTT.

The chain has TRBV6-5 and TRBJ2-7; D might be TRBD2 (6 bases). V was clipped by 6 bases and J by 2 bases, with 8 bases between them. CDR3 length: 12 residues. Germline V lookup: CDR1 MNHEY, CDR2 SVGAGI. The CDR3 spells CASSRGAYEQYF. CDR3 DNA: TGTGCCAGCAGCCGCGGGGCCTACGAGCAGTACTTC.

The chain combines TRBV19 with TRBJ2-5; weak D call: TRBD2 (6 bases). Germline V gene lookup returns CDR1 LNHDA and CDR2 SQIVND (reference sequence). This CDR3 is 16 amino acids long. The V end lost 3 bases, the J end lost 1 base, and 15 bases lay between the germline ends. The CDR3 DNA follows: TGTGCCAGTAGTATCTCGGGACTGCCACCCCAAGAGACCCAGTACTTC. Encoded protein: CASSISGLPPQETQYF.

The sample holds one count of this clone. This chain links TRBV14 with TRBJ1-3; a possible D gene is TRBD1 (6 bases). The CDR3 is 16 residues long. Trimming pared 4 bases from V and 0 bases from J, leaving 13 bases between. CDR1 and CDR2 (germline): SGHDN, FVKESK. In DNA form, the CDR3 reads TGTGCCAGCAGCCCCTTGGGGGGCGCCTCTGGAAACACCATATATTTT. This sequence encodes CASSPLGGASGNTIYF.

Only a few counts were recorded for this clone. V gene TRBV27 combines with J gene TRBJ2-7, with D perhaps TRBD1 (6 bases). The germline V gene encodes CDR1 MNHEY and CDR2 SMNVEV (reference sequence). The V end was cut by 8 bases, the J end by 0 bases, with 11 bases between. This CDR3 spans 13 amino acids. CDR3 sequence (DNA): TGTGCCAGCTCAAGACAGGACTCCTACGAGCAGTACTTC. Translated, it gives CASSRQDSYEQYF.

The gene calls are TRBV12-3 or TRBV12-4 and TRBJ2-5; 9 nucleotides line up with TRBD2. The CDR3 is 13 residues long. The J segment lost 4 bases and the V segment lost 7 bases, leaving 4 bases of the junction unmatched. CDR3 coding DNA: TGTGCCAGCACCGGGACTAGCAGAGAGACCCAGTACTTC. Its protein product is CASTGTSRETQYF.

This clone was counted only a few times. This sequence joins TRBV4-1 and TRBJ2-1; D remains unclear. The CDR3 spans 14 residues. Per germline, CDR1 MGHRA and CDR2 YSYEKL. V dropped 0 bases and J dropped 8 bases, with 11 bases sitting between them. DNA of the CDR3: TGCGCCAGCAGCCAAGATTTAACTACCCATGAGCAGTTCTTC. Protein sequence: CASSQDLTTHEQFF.

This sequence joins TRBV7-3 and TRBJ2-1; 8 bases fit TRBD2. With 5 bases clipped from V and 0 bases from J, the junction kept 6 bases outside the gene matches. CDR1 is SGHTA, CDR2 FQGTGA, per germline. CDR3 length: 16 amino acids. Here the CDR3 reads CASSPTAGVSYNEQFF. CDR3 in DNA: TGTGCCAGCAGCCCGACAGCGGGAGTCTCCTACAATGAGCAGTTCTTC.

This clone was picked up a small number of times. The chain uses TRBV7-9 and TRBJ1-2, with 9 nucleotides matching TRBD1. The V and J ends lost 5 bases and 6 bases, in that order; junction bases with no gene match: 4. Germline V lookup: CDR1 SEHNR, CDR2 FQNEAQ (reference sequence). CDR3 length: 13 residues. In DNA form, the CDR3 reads TGTGCCAGCAGCCCCTGGGACAGGGATGGCTACACCTTC. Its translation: CASSPWDRDGYTF.

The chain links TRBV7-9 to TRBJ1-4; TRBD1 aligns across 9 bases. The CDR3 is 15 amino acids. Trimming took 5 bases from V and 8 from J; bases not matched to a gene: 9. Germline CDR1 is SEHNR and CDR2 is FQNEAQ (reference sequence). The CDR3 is CASSPQNRGQEKLFF. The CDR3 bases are TGTGCCAGCAGCCCCCAAAACAGGGGGCAGGAAAAACTGTTTTTT.

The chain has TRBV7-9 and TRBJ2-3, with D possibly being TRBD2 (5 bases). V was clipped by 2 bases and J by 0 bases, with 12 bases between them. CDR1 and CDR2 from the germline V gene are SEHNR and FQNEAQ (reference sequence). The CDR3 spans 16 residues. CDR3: CASSLRRSYSTDTQYF. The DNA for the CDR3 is TGTGCCAGCAGCTTACGGAGGTCCTATAGCACAGATACGCAGTATTTT.